These T cell receptor beta chains were read from a single sample in a study of response to subunit inactivated influenza vaccine. From the RT-PCR reads, TCRdb called clonotypes with MiXCR, one entry per CDR3 protein. Among 700,000 to 900,000 distinct CDR3 sequences listed, approximately 22% were seen once. The specimen was PBMCs from blood, collected 4 to 6 days after vaccination. Receptors were obtained from a man aged 45 to 65 who received an inactivated influenza vaccine. Both conserved end residues are part of each CDR3. The order of the fields is clone size, V gene, J gene, D gene, CDR3 DNA, CDR3 protein. A D gene is named only where the DNA matches it firmly. Clone size, where shown, is once, few, many, or a class for clones that have expanded.

size: few; V: TRBV28; J: TRBJ1-2; D: TRBD1; DNA: TGTGCCAGCAGTTTCGATGACAGGGGACGCCCCCATGGCTACACCTTC; CDR3: CASSFDDRGRPHGYTF
size: NA; V: TRBV12-3/TRBV12-4; J: TRBJ2-3; D: NA; DNA: TGTGCCAGCAGCCCCCCTTCCAGCACAGATACGCAGTATTTT; CDR3: CASSPPSSTDTQYF
size: few; V: TRBV7-9; J: TRBJ1-4; D: NA; DNA: TGTGCCAGCAGCTTAGGGGCAGCGCCTAATGAAAAACTGTTTTTT; CDR3: CASSLGAAPNEKLFF
size: many; V: TRBV6-5; J: TRBJ2-2; D: NA; DNA: TGTGCCAGCAGTTACGGTCTGGGCACCGGGGAGCTGTTTTTT; CDR3: CASSYGLGTGELFF
size: few; V: TRBV20-1; J: TRBJ2-1; D: TRBD1; DNA: TGCAGTGCTAGGGCCGGACAGGGGTACAATGAGCAGTTCTTC; CDR3: CSARAGQGYNEQFF
size: NA; V: TRBV5-1; J: TRBJ2-5; D: TRBD2; DNA: TGCGCCAGCAGCATGACTAGCGGGAGGGTACAAGAGACCCAGTACTTC; CDR3: CASSMTSGRVQETQYF
size: NA; V: TRBV7-2; J: TRBJ2-7; D: TRBD1; DNA: TGTGCCAGCAGCTTAGTGTCGGACAGGGTGCTCGAGCAGTACTTC; CDR3: CASSLVSDRVLEQYF
size: NA; V: TRBV11-2; J: TRBJ2-7; D: NA; DNA: TGTGCCAGCAGCTTAGGAGGGGGGGTCCAGCAGTACTTC; CDR3: CASSLGGGVQQYF
size: once; V: TRBV7-2; J: TRBJ1-4; D: NA; DNA: TGTGCCAGCAGCTTCGGGCGTTCTGAAAAACTGTTTTTT; CDR3: CASSFGRSEKLFF
size: few; V: TRBV25-1; J: TRBJ1-2; D: NA; DNA: TGTGCCAGCAGTGAACAGGGCCTCTATGGCTACACCTTC; CDR3: CASSEQGLYGYTF
size: many; V: TRBV12-3/TRBV12-4; J: TRBJ2-7; D: NA; DNA: TGTGCCAGCAGTTTAGACAGGGCCTACGAGCAGTACTTC; CDR3: CASSLDRAYEQYF
size: few; V: TRBV7-8; J: TRBJ2-3; D: TRBD2; DNA: TGTGCCAGCAGCTCACCGCAGCGGGAGGGAGTTATAGATACGCAGTATTTT; CDR3: CASSSPQREGVIDTQYF
size: few; V: TRBV7-2; J: TRBJ2-7; D: NA; DNA: TGTGCCAGCAGCTTAGCGATTCTGACAGACTCCTACGAGCAGTACTTC; CDR3: CASSLAILTDSYEQYF
size: NA; V: TRBV15; J: TRBJ2-3; D: NA; DNA: TGTGCCACCAGCAGAGGGACAGAGGGGTCAGATACGCAGTATTTT; CDR3: CATSRGTEGSDTQYF
size: NA; V: TRBV25-1; J: TRBJ2-2; D: TRBD2; DNA: TGTGCCAGCAGGGGACCCGCACTAGCGGGGACCGGGGAGCTGTTTTTT; CDR3: CASRGPALAGTGELFF
size: few; V: TRBV28; J: TRBJ2-3; D: NA; DNA: TGTGCCAGCAGACCTCAGGGTACAGATACGCAGTATTTT; CDR3: CASRPQGTDTQYF
size: few; V: TRBV10-3; J: TRBJ2-1; D: TRBD1; DNA: TGTGCCACACGTCCACGCGGGACAGGGGCCTACAATGAGCAGTTCTTC; CDR3: CATRPRGTGAYNEQFF
size: NA; V: TRBV3-1; J: TRBJ2-7; D: NA; DNA: TGTGCCAGCAGCCAAGGAGGGGACGGAGGATACTACGAGCAGTACTTC; CDR3: CASSQGGDGGYYEQYF
size: NA; V: TRBV28; J: TRBJ2-5; D: NA; DNA: TGTGCCAGCACCCTCATGGGGACCCAGTACTTC; CDR3: CASTLMGTQYF
size: many; V: TRBV5-1; J: TRBJ2-6; D: NA; DNA: TGCGCCAGCAGCTTGGTCGTGGGCTCTGGGGCCAACGTCCTGACTTTC; CDR3: CASSLVVGSGANVLTF
size: many; V: TRBV12-3/TRBV12-4; J: TRBJ1-2; D: NA; DNA: TGTGCCAGCAGTTTAAGCGCAGGGAGGCATGGCTACACCTTC; CDR3: CASSLSAGRHGYTF
size: few; V: TRBV5-5; J: TRBJ1-2; D: TRBD1; DNA: TGTGCCAGCAGCCTTACAGGGGCGGGATGGGACTATGGCTACACCTTC; CDR3: CASSLTGAGWDYGYTF
size: few; V: TRBV3-1; J: TRBJ2-5; D: NA; DNA: TGTGCCAGCAGACCCGGGGGCGTGGGGCAAGAGACCCAGTACTTC; CDR3: CASRPGGVGQETQYF
size: NA; V: TRBV20-1; J: TRBJ2-2; D: NA; DNA: TGCAGTGCTAGATACGGACGGGCGGCCGGGGAGCTGTTTTTT; CDR3: CSARYGRAAGELFF
size: NA; V: TRBV5-1; J: TRBJ2-5; D: NA; DNA: TGCGCCAGCACACCCTCAGGGATCGAGCCGGGGGAGACCCAGTACTTC; CDR3: CASTPSGIEPGETQYF
size: NA; V: TRBV29-1; J: TRBJ2-5; D: TRBD2; DNA: TGCAGCGTTGGTTTGGGAGGGGAGACCCAGTACTTC; CDR3: CSVGLGGETQYF
size: many; V: TRBV12-3/TRBV12-4; J: TRBJ2-2; D: TRBD2; DNA: TGTGCCAGCAGTACGGGACTAGGCAGGGGGGAGCTGTTTTTT; CDR3: CASSTGLGRGELFF
size: few; V: TRBV4-3; J: TRBJ1-4; D: NA; DNA: TGCGCCAGCAGCCAAACTCTGCGCGTCAATGAAAAACTGTTTTTT; CDR3: CASSQTLRVNEKLFF
size: NA; V: TRBV7-6; J: TRBJ2-1; D: TRBD2; DNA: TGTGCCAGCAGCTCCCTAGCGGAAGGGAAGAATGAGCAGTTCTTC; CDR3: CASSSLAEGKNEQFF
size: many; V: TRBV20-1; J: TRBJ1-1; D: TRBD1; DNA: TGCAGTGCTCCAGGGGGGAACACTGAAGCTTTCTTT; CDR3: CSAPGGNTEAFF
size: NA; V: TRBV20-1; J: TRBJ2-1; D: TRBD2; DNA: TGCAGTGCTGGATCCTTAGCGGGAGGGACATACAATGAGCAGTTCTTC; CDR3: CSAGSLAGGTYNEQFF
size: NA; V: TRBV9; J: TRBJ2-2; D: NA; DNA: TGTGCCAGCAGCCCAAAAGGGACACCCACCGGGGAGCTGTTTTTT; CDR3: CASSPKGTPTGELFF
size: few; V: TRBV12-3/TRBV12-4; J: TRBJ2-1; D: TRBD2; DNA: TGTGCCAGCAGTATTAGCGGGAGGGCCTTTGGTTATGAGCAGTTCTTC; CDR3: CASSISGRAFGYEQFF
size: NA; V: TRBV9; J: TRBJ2-7; D: TRBD1; DNA: TGTGCCAGCAGCGTAGCATCGGGACAGGGGTACGAGCAGTACTTC; CDR3: CASSVASGQGYEQYF
size: few; V: TRBV20-1; J: TRBJ1-2; D: NA; DNA: TGCAGTGCTAGAGGCAGAGACTATGGCTACACCTTC; CDR3: CSARGRDYGYTF
size: few; V: TRBV20-1; J: TRBJ1-2; D: TRBD1; DNA: TGCAGGGCTGACAGGGGGAGAGATGGCTACACCTTC; CDR3: CRADRGRDGYTF
size: NA; V: TRBV11-2; J: TRBJ2-5; D: NA; DNA: TGTGCCAGCAGCTTAAGGGGACCTGATCAAGAGACCCAGTACTTC; CDR3: CASSLRGPDQETQYF
size: few; V: TRBV4-3; J: TRBJ2-7; D: NA; DNA: TGCGCCAGCAGCCAAGCCCTCACAGTTTACGAGCAGTACTTC; CDR3: CASSQALTVYEQYF
size: NA; V: TRBV20-1; J: TRBJ1-6; D: NA; DNA: TGCAGTGCTAGCCCTCAGATGGGGAGGGCCCTCCACTTT; CDR3: CSASPQMGRALHF
size: NA; V: TRBV5-5; J: TRBJ1-5; D: TRBD1; DNA: TGTGCCACCAGCAGGACAGGGGGCATCGGCAATCAGCCCCAGCATTTT; CDR3: CATSRTGGIGNQPQHF
size: NA; V: TRBV18; J: TRBJ2-5; D: NA; DNA: TGTGCCAGCTCACCTGTGGTCTGGGGGCGAGAGACCCAGTACTTC; CDR3: CASSPVVWGRETQYF
size: NA; V: TRBV5-1; J: TRBJ2-3; D: NA; DNA: TGCGCCAGCAGCTTGGTCGGGACCTGGGGGGCAGATACGCAGTATTTT; CDR3: CASSLVGTWGADTQYF
size: NA; V: TRBV2; J: TRBJ2-3; D: NA; DNA: TGTGCCAGCTTGGATCTTAGCACAGATACGCAGTATTTT; CDR3: CASLDLSTDTQYF
size: few; V: TRBV7-9; J: TRBJ2-7; D: NA; DNA: TGTGCCAGCAGCTACGGACACTACGAGCAGTACTTC; CDR3: CASSYGHYEQYF
size: few; V: TRBV4-3; J: TRBJ2-1; D: TRBD2; DNA: TGCGCCAGCAGCCACGGATCCGGGGGGGCCTTCTACAATGAGCAGTTCTTC; CDR3: CASSHGSGGAFYNEQFF
size: NA; V: TRBV6-5; J: TRBJ1-3; D: NA; DNA: TGTGCCAGCAGTTACGAAACCGGGTTTGGAAACACCATATATTTT; CDR3: CASSYETGFGNTIYF
size: many; V: TRBV7-9; J: TRBJ2-7; D: TRBD1; DNA: TGTGCCAGCAGCTGGCACCGGGACAGGGGTTACGAGCAGTACTTC; CDR3: CASSWHRDRGYEQYF
size: few; V: TRBV6-5; J: TRBJ2-1; D: NA; DNA: TGTGCCAGCAGTTACTCGAAAGGACGGCTAATGGCCAATGAGCAGTTCTTC; CDR3: CASSYSKGRLMANEQFF
size: NA; V: TRBV6-2/TRBV6-3; J: TRBJ2-7; D: NA; DNA: TGTGCCAGCAGTAACACGGCAGAGGAGCAGTACTTC; CDR3: CASSNTAEEQYF
size: NA; V: TRBV29-1; J: TRBJ1-4; D: TRBD1; DNA: TGCAGCGTTTCGGGACAGGGGAATGAAAAACTGCTTTTT; CDR3: CSVSGQGNEKLLF
size: many; V: TRBV20-1; J: TRBJ2-7; D: NA; DNA: TGCAGTGCTAGATCTTTGGACTCATGGTACGAGCAGTACTTC; CDR3: CSARSLDSWYEQYF